This TCR beta chain was recovered during a study of CD8 T cells in ankylosing spondylitis. Study findings and constraints: The disease-linked clones had a CD8+ phenotype and low blood frequencies. Several highly homologous variants made up a TCR beta motif that seemed to typify ankylosing spondylitis blood. Disease-linked clones reportedly concentrated significantly in matched ankylosing spondylitis synovial fluid.

On this clonotype: The target antigen is unknown.

Making the TCR beta libraries involved quantitative 5'-RACE with molecular barcodes. TCRdb reanalysed the 5' RACE reads using MiXCR and keeps one entry per CDR3 protein. Of roughly 350,000 distinct CDR3 sequences in the sample, 7.5% to 9% were seen once. The sequencing input was blood, either unsorted or a sorted T cell fraction (not recorded which). This receptor was obtained from a male donor with ankylosing spondylitis.

CDR3 sequence: CASSLQWGRAGKAFF. CDR3 nucleotides: TGTGCCAGCAGTTTACAGTGGGGCAGGGCGGGTAAAGCTTTCTTT. This chain uses TRBV28 with TRBJ1-1; D may be TRBD1 (5 bases). Germline CDR1 and CDR2: MDHEN and SYDVKM. CDR3 length equals 15 residues. Between the trimmed V and J ends, which lost 2 bases and 9 bases, there was a span of 19 bases.